One and the same sample provided the 31 T cell receptor beta chains below, sequenced in a study of T cell repertoires in cytomegalovirus infection. No antigens are known for them. TCRdb called the reads again in MiXCR, with one record for every CDR3 protein. The table shows about a million distinct CDR3 sequences, with around a third occurring only once. The sequenced sample was cultured CD8+ T cells from PBMCs, obtained from culture after CMV antigen stimulation. These TCRs come from a human donor in good health (CMV status not recorded). Some clones in this sample may be carry-over from other donors' samples.

The gene calls are TRBV19 and TRBJ2-1, with TRBD2 matching over 9 bases. V trimming: 7 bases; J trimming: 4 bases; junction bases outside the gene matches: 5. The CDR3 sequence is 14 residues long. CDR1 and CDR2 from the germline V gene are LNHDA and SQIVND (reference sequence). The CDR3 DNA reads TGTGCCAGTATTGCGGGGGGGCTTTACAATGAGCAGTTCTTC. It codes for CASIAGGLYNEQFF. The whole variable domain, filled in from reference TRBV19 and TRBJ2-1, reads DGGITQSPKYLFRKEGQNVTLSCEQNLNHDAMYWYRQDPGQGLRLIYYSQIVNDFQKGDIAEGYSVSREKKESFPLTVTSAQKNPTAFYLCASIAGGLYNEQFFGPGTRLTVL.

V and J are TRBV6-1 and TRBJ2-1, with D hard to call. The J call is in doubt because the DNA end fits TRBJ2-7 better. CDR3 length: 15 amino acids. Germline V CDR1 and CDR2: MNHNS, SASEGT. The CDR3 coding sequence is TGTGCCAGCAGTGAATTTGCTGGATCACCCAATGAGCAGTACTTC. It encodes CASSEFAGSPNEQYF.

V gene TRBV6-5 combines with J gene TRBJ2-5, with a possible D match to TRBD1 (6 bases). Germline CDR1 reads MNHEY; CDR2 reads SVGAGI. The CDR3 spans 13 residues. The V and J ends lost 5 bases and 5 bases respectively, with 12 bases between them. CDR3 DNA sequence: TGTGCCAGCAGTACAGGGCGGTACGAGACCCAGTACTTC. It is translated as CASSTGRYETQYF.

A word on this clonotype: The junction departs from germline at one end; a sequencing error may be responsible. V is TRBV11-3 and J is TRBJ2-1, with D perhaps matching TRBD1 (6 bases). In germline, CDR1 is SGHNT, CDR2 YENEEA. The CDR3 contains 17 residues. The CDR3 protein is CANSPPPYRETYNEQFF. CDR3 DNA: TGTGCCAACAGCCCCCCCCCTTACAGGGAAACCTACAATGAGCAGTTCTTC.

This clonotype came up once. The rearrangement links TRBV7-9 to TRBJ1-1; D is perhaps TRBD1 (6 bases). The CDR3 is 16 residues long. Germline V lookup: CDR1 SEHNR, CDR2 FQNEAQ (reference sequence). V shed 6 bases and J shed 2 bases, with 19 bases lying between them. The CDR3 DNA is TGTGCCAGCAGTTCCCTTGTCGGGACACCCAACACTGAAGCTTTCTTT. Translating it yields CASSSLVGTPNTEAFF.

The chain carries TRBV6-5 and TRBJ2-3, with no clear D. The CDR3 runs 17 residues. Germline V lookup: CDR1 MNHEY, CDR2 SVGAGI. Deletions cut 0 bases from V and 0 bases from J, with 13 bases between. This CDR3 is CASSYSFLTTSTDTQYF. The DNA of the CDR3 is TGTGCCAGCAGTTACTCGTTTTTGACAACGAGCACAGATACGCAGTATTTT.

The chain combines TRBV7-6 with TRBJ2-1; D gene uncertain. The V gene lost 1 base and the J gene lost 5 bases, with 12 bases spanning the gap. The length of the CDR3 is 15 residues. Germline CDR1 and CDR2: SGHVS and FNYEAQ. In nucleotides, the CDR3 is TGTGCCAGCAGCTTAGATAGTGACCGGGACAATGAGCAGTTCTTC. As protein: CASSLDSDRDNEQFF.

This clonotype came up a few times. The chain couples TRBV9 to TRBJ1-1; a possible D gene is TRBD1 (5 bases). CDR3 length equals 15 residues. Trimming cost V 0 bases and J 1 base, with 10 bases left between them. Germline lookup yields CDR1 SGDLS and CDR2 YYNGEE. CDR3 nucleotide sequence: TGTGCCAGCAGCGTAGATGGGGGACGGAACACTGAAGCTTTCTTT. Its protein is CASSVDGGRNTEAFF.

CDR3 protein: CASSPGLADIQETQYF. CDR3 sequence (DNA): TGTGCCAGCAGCCCGGGACTAGCGGACATACAAGAGACCCAGTACTTC. The chain is built from TRBV5-3 and TRBJ2-5; TRBD2 matches at 11 bases. TRBV5-3 carries the ORF label, with uncertain function. V dropped 8 bases and J dropped 2; count of bases not matched to a gene: 11. CDR3 length: 16 amino acids.

This clonotype was counted only a few times. The rearrangement links TRBV11-2 to TRBJ2-5; D is uncertain. V lost 1 base and J 1 base, leaving 13 bases between the germline ends. The CDR3 loop spans 16 amino acids. Germline CDR1 is SGHAT and CDR2 is FQNNGV. The CDR3 is CASSLGRAAVQETQYF. In nucleotides, the CDR3 is TGTGCCAGCAGCTTAGGACGGGCTGCGGTCCAAGAGACCCAGTACTTC. The variable domain in full, completed from reference TRBV11-2 and TRBJ2-5, reads EAGVAQSPRYKIIEKRQSVAFWCNPISGHATLYWYQQILGQGPKLLIQFQNNGVVDDSQLPKDRFSAERLKGVDSTLKIQPAKLEDSAVYLCASSLGRAAVQETQYFGPGTRLLVL.

V usage is TRBV9 and J usage is TRBJ1-1; weak D call: TRBD1 (5 bases). From germline, CDR1 is SGDLS and CDR2 YYNGEE. Trimming shortened V by 4 bases and J by 0 bases, and 10 bases separated the two germline ends. CDR3 size: 14 residues. The DNA of the CDR3 is TGTGCCAGCAGCACCCAGGGAATGAACACTGAAGCTTTCTTT. It specifies CASSTQGMNTEAFF. Looking up the rest from reference TRBV9 and TRBJ1-1 gives the full variable domain: DSGVTQTPKHLITATGQRVTLRCSPRSGDLSVYWYQQSLDQGLQFLIQYYNGEERAKGNILERFSAQQFPDLHSELNLSSLELGDSALYFCASSTQGMNTEAFFGQGTRLTVV.

This clonotype turned up a few times. The CDR3 DNA is TGCGCCAGCAGTCATTCTCACAGGGGGCCGAGCTCCTACAATGAGCAGTTCTTC. As protein: CASSHSHRGPSSYNEQFF. V is TRBV23-1 and J is TRBJ2-1; 9 positions agree with TRBD1. TRBV23-1 falls under the ORF class, with uncertain function. The CDR3 is 18 amino acids. The junction had 9 bases not matched to a gene; V was cut back by 3 bases and J by 0 bases.

This chain uses TRBV27 with TRBJ1-6; D is undetermined. The CDR3 is 15 amino acids. Trimming took 6 bases from V and 4 from J, leaving 13 bases between them. Germline assignment: CDR1 MNHEY and CDR2 SMNVEV (reference sequence). The CDR3 DNA follows: TGTGCCAGCAGACCGGGGAGGGTATATAATTCACCCCTCCACTTT. Translating it yields CASRPGRVYNSPLHF.

The genes are TRBV6-6 and TRBJ2-3; 7 bases fit TRBD2. V was pared by 11 bases and J by 5 bases, with 31 bases of the junction left unmatched. In germline, CDR1 is MNHNY, CDR2 SVGAGI (reference sequence). This CDR3 comprises 20 residues. The CDR3 sequence is CAAMAPSAGEKFEHGDTQYF. The CDR3 DNA reads TGTGCCGCCATGGCCCCTTCGGCGGGAGAAAAATTCGAGCACGGAGATACGCAGTATTTT.

The gene calls are TRBV6-2 or TRBV6-3 and TRBJ1-5, with D possibly TRBD1 on 6 matching bases. V lost 6 bases, J lost 2 bases, and 14 bases lay in between. The CDR3 extends over 15 amino acids. CDR1 and CDR2 from the germline V gene are MNHEY and SVGEGT. CDR3 sequence: CASRGTLGGNQPQHF. The CDR3 DNA is TGTGCCAGCAGAGGGACATTAGGAGGCAATCAGCCCCAGCATTTT.

The CDR3 DNA reads as TGTGCCAGCAGCTCCTCAGGGGTTGAAGCTTTCTTT. Translated: CASSSSGVEAFF. V is TRBV7-8 and J is TRBJ1-1; a weak D match, TRBD1 (6 bases). This CDR3 contains 12 residues. The V end lost 4 bases, the J end lost 7 bases, and 10 bases lay between the germline ends. CDR1 and CDR2 (germline): SGHVS, FQNEAQ. The complete variable domain, with remaining parts taken from reference TRBV7-8 and TRBJ1-1, reads GAGVSQSPRYKVAKRGQDVALRCDPISGHVSLFWYQQALGQGPEFLTYFQNEAQLDKSGLPSDRFFAERPEGSVSTLKIQRTQQEDSAVYLCASSSSGVEAFFGQGTRLTVV.

This clonotype was seen repeatedly, ten times or more. The chain uses TRBV6-1 and TRBJ2-5; no reliable D call. The CDR3 spans 13 residues. The germline CDR1 and CDR2 sequences are MNHNS and SASEGT. Trimming pared 6 bases from V and 5 bases from J, leaving 13 bases between. CDR3: CASRTRVVETQYF. The CDR3 DNA reads as TGTGCCAGCAGAACCCGGGTCGTGGAGACCCAGTACTTC.

This clonotype was counted at least ten times. The chain combines TRBV6-1 with TRBJ2-3; TRBD2 matches at 12 bases. CDR1 is MNHNS and CDR2 is SASEGT in the germline V gene. The ends lost 6 bases at V and 4 bases at J; junction bases unmatched: 5. This CDR3 comprises 15 residues. The CDR3 sequence is CASSPTSGGADTQYF. The CDR3 coding sequence is TGTGCCAGCAGCCCGACTAGCGGGGGAGCAGATACGCAGTATTTT.

The table lists this clonotype with a few counts. V usage is TRBV7-6 and J usage is TRBJ2-2; TRBD1 agrees at 8 bases. With 5 bases clipped from V and 6 bases from J, the junction kept 2 bases outside the gene matches. The CDR3 spans 13 residues. Per the germline V gene, CDR1 is SGHVS and CDR2 is FNYEAQ. The CDR3 loop reads CASSVDRAGELFF. The DNA of the CDR3 is TGTGCCAGCAGCGTGGACAGGGCCGGGGAGCTGTTTTTT.

The V and J genes are TRBV19 and TRBJ2-3, with D possibly matching TRBD1 (5 bases). CDR1 and CDR2 from the germline V gene are LNHDA and SQIVND (reference sequence). This CDR3 is built from 16 residues. With 11 bases removed from V and 2 bases from J, the gap between germline ends came to 23 bases. The CDR3 nucleotides are TGTGCCCCAAAGGGGTCGACCCCCAATGTCACAGATACGCAGTATTTT. Encoded protein: CAPKGSTPNVTDTQYF.

The chain joins TRBV9 to TRBJ1-1; 8 bases are shared with TRBD1. Germline V gene lookup returns CDR1 SGDLS and CDR2 YYNGEE. The CDR3 sequence is 16 residues long. After removal of 4 bases from V and 1 base from J, the junction contained 9 bases not matched to a gene. The CDR3 coding sequence is TGTGCCAGCAGCCTCACCCAGGGGGCGCGGAACACTGAAGCTTTCTTT. Translating gives CASSLTQGARNTEAFF.

There are many counts of this clonotype. J is TRBJ2-5 and V is TRBV28; tentative D call: TRBD2 (6 bases). The CDR3 loop spans 14 amino acids. Trimming removed 6 bases from V and 2 bases from J, with 13 bases in between. CDR1 is MDHEN and CDR2 is SYDVKM in the germline V gene. The CDR3 loop reads CASRKGLLQETQYF. The CDR3 coding sequence is TGTGCCAGCAGGAAGGGACTGTTACAAGAGACCCAGTACTTC.

This clonotype has more than one count but fewer than ten. The chain employs TRBV9 and TRBJ2-2; no firm D call. The germline CDR1 and CDR2 sequences are SGDLS and YYNGEE. Deletions cut 0 bases from V and 5 bases from J, with 5 bases between. CDR3 length: 13 amino acids. CDR3 nucleotide sequence: TGTGCCAGCAGCGTAGAAGGGACCGGGGAGCTGTTTTTT. Amino acids: CASSVEGTGELFF. The entire variable domain, with the rest obtained from reference TRBV9 and TRBJ2-2, is as follows: DSGVTQTPKHLITATGQRVTLRCSPRSGDLSVYWYQQSLDQGLQFLIQYYNGEERAKGNILERFSAQQFPDLHSELNLSSLELGDSALYFCASSVEGTGELFFGEGSRLTVL.

At least ten counts were recorded for this clonotype. V is TRBV7-2 and J is TRBJ2-7; the D gene could be TRBD1 or TRBD2 (5 bases each). Trimming removed 0 bases at V and 2 bases at J, with 8 bases between. Germline V CDR1 and CDR2: SGHTA, FQGNSA. The CDR3 sequence is 14 residues long. CDR3 amino acids: CASSLAGVTYEQYF. The CDR3 bases are TGTGCCAGCAGCTTAGCGGGGGTAACCTACGAGCAGTACTTC. The full variable domain, rest sourced from reference TRBV7-2 and TRBJ2-7, is GAGVSQSPSNKVTEKGKDVELRCDPISGHTALYWYRQSLGQGLEFLIYFQGNSAPDKSGLPSDRFSAERTGGSVSTLTIQRTQQEDSAVYLCASSLAGVTYEQYFGPGTRLTVT.

This clonotype has at least ten counts. The chain recombines TRBV7-2 with TRBJ2-3; possibly TRBD1 or TRBD2 for D (5 bases each). Trimming pared 2 bases from V and 4 bases from J, leaving 13 bases between. From germline, CDR1 is SGHTA and CDR2 FQGNSA. The CDR3 has 15 residues. As DNA, the CDR3 is TGTGCCAGCAGCTTATGGGGGAGCGACTCAGATACGCAGTATTTT. Translated, it gives CASSLWGSDSDTQYF.

This clonotype showed up just a few times. The rearrangement links TRBV10-2 to TRBJ2-1; D gene unclear. This CDR3 comprises 14 residues. The ends were cut back, 8 bases at V and 0 bases at J, with 11 bases in the middle. The V gene's germline CDR1 is WSHSY and CDR2 SAAADI. The CDR3 nucleotides read TGCGCCAGCTGGACGGCGAGCTCCTACAATGAGCAGTTCTTC. This gives the protein CASWTASSYNEQFF.

The table lists this clonotype with many counts. The chain combines TRBV7-2 with TRBJ2-1; 11 bases match TRBD2. The CDR3 is 18 amino acids. Trimming took 4 bases from V and 9 from J; bases not matched to a gene: 17. In germline, CDR1 is SGHTA, CDR2 FQGNSA. CDR3 in amino acids: CASSWRRVAGGQRSEQFF. DNA of the CDR3: TGTGCCAGCAGCTGGCGACGGGTAGCGGGGGGGCAGCGCAGTGAGCAGTTCTTC.

This clonotype was counted a few times. The V and J genes are TRBV6-2 or TRBV6-3 and TRBJ2-3; TRBD2 matches at 9 bases. Germline V gives CDR1 MNHEY, CDR2 SVGEGT. This CDR3 is 18 amino acids long. The junction had 9 bases not matched to a gene; V was cut back by 2 bases and J by 0 bases. The CDR3 is CASSYHMRGGRSTDTQYF. The CDR3 DNA reads as TGTGCCAGCAGTTACCATATGCGGGGGGGCCGGAGCACAGATACGCAGTATTTT.

This clonotype was found once. This chain joins TRBV4-3 and TRBJ2-7; perhaps TRBD1 as D (5 bases). CDR3 length: 14 residues. CDR1 and CDR2 from the germline V gene are LGHNA and YSLEER. The CDR3 nucleotides read TGCGCCAGCAGCCAGGGTACAGGCTCCTACGTGCAGTACGTC. Translation gives CASSQGTGSYVQYV.

The chain joins TRBV6-6 to TRBJ1-2; D unclear. Trimming removed 8 bases at V and 3 bases at J, with 13 bases between. From germline, CDR1 is MNHNY and CDR2 SVGAGI (reference sequence). The CDR3 has 13 residues. Written as DNA, the CDR3 is TGTGCCAGCCTGGGAGGACCGGACTATGGCTACACCTTC. Protein sequence: CASLGGPDYGYTF.

V and J are TRBV28 and TRBJ2-6, with TRBD2 matching 13 bases. With V trimmed by 3 bases and J by 4 bases, 6 bases remained unmatched. This CDR3 spans 18 amino acids. Germline CDR1 is MDHEN and CDR2 is SYDVKM. The chain's CDR3 is CASSFPLAGGLGANVLTF. The DNA for the CDR3 is TGTGCCAGCAGTTTCCCACTAGCGGGGGGGCTCGGGGCCAACGTCCTGACTTTC.